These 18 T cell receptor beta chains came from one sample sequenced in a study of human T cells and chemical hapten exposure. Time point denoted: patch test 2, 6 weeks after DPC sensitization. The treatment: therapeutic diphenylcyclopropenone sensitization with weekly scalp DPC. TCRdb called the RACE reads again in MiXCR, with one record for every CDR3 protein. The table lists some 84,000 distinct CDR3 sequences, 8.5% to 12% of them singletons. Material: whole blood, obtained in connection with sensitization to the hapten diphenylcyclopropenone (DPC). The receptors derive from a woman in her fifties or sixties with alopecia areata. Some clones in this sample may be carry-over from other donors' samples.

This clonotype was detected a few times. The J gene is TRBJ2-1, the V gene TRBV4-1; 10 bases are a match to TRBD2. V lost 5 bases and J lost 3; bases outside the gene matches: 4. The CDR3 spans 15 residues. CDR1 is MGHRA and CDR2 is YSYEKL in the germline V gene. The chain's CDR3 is CASSYWTSGYNEQFF. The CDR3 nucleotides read TGCGCCAGCAGCTACTGGACTAGCGGCTACAATGAGCAGTTCTTC.

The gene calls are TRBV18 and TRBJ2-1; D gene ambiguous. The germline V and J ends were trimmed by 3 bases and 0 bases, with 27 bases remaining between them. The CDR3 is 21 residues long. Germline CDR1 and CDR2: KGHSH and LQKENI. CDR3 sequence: CASSPKSPLDGSRSSYNEQFF. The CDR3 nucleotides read TGTGCCAGCTCACCTAAGTCTCCTTTGGACGGATCTAGGAGCTCCTACAATGAGCAGTTCTTC. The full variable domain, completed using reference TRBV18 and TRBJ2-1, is NAGVMQNPRHLVRRRGQEARLRCSPMKGHSHVYWYRQLPEEGLKFMVYLQKENIIDESGMPKERFSAEFPKEGPSILRIQQVVRGDSAAYFCASSPKSPLDGSRSSYNEQFFGPGTRLTVL.

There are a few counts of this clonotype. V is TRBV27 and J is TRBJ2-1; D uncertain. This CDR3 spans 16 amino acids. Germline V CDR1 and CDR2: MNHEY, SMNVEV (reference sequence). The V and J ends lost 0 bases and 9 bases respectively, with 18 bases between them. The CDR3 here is CASSLSARFVAGEQFF. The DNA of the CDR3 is TGTGCCAGCAGTTTATCGGCCCGGTTTGTCGCCGGTGAGCAGTTCTTC.

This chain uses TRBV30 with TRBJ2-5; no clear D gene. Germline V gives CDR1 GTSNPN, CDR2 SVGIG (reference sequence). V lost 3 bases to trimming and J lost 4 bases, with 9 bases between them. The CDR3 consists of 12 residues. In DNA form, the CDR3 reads TGTGCCTGGAGCGGGTTTCGAGAGACCCAGTACTTC. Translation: CAWSGFRETQYF. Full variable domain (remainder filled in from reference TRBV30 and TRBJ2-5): SQTIHQWPATLVQPVGSPLSLECTVEGTSNPNLYWYRQAAGRGLQLLFYSVGIGQISSEVPQNLSASRPQDRQFILSSKKLLLSDSGFYLCAWSGFRETQYFGPGTRLLVL.

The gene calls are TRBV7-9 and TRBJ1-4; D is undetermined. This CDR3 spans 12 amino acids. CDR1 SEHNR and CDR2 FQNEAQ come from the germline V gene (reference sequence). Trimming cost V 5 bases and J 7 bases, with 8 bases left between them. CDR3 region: CASSANVEKLFF. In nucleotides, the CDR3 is TGTGCCAGCAGCGCGAACGTTGAAAAACTGTTTTTT.

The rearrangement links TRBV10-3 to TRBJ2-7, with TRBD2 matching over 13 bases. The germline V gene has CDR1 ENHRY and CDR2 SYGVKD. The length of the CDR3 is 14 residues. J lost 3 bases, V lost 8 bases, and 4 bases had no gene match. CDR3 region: CAIGGLAGVYEQYF. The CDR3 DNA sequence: TGTGCCATCGGAGGACTAGCGGGAGTCTACGAGCAGTACTTC.

The CDR3 DNA reads TGTGCCTGGAGCCTCAGGGACAATGAGCAGTTCTTC. This gives the protein CAWSLRDNEQFF. This chain connects TRBV30 to TRBJ2-1; weak D call: TRBD1 (5 bases). Trimming left V 3 bases short and J 5 bases short, with 8 bases between. CDR1 and CDR2 (germline): GTSNPN, SVGIG (reference sequence). CDR3 size: 12 residues.

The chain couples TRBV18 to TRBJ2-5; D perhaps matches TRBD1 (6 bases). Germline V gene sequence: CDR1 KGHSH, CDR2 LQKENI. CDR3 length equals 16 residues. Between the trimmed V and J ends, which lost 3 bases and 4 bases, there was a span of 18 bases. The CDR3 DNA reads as TGTGCCAGCTCACCTGCAACAGGGACCCGAGGAGAGACCCAGTACTTC. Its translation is CASSPATGTRGETQYF.

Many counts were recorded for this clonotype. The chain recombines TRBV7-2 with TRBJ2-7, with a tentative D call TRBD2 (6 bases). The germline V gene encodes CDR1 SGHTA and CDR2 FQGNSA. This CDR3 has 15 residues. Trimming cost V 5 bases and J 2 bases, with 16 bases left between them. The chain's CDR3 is CASSPVAGFTYEQYF. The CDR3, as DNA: TGTGCCAGCAGCCCCGTGGCGGGGTTTACCTACGAGCAGTACTTC.

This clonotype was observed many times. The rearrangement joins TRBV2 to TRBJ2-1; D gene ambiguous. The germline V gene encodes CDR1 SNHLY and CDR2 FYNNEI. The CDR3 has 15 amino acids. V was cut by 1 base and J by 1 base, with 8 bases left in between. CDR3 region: CASSEEGGSYNEQFF. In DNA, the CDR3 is TGTGCCAGCAGTGAAGAGGGTGGGTCCTACAATGAGCAGTTCTTC.

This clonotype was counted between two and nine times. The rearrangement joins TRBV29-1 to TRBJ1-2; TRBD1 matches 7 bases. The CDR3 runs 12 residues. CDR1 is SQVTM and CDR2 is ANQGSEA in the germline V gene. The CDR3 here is CSIPQGFYGYTF. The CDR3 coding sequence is TGCAGTATACCACAGGGGTTCTATGGCTACACCTTC.

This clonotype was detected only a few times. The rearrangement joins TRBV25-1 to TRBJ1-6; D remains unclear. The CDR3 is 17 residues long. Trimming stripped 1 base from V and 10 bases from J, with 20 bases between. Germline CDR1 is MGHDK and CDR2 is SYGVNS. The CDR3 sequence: CASSESPPATSRSPLHF. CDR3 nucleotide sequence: TGTGCCAGCAGTGAATCCCCCCCTGCGACAAGCCGGTCACCCCTCCACTTT.

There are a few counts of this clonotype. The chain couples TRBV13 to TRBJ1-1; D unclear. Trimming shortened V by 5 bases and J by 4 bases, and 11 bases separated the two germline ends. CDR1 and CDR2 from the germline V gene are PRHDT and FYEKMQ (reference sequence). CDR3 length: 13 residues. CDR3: CASSRPRATEAFF. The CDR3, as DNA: TGTGCCAGCAGCCGCCCGCGGGCCACTGAAGCTTTCTTT.

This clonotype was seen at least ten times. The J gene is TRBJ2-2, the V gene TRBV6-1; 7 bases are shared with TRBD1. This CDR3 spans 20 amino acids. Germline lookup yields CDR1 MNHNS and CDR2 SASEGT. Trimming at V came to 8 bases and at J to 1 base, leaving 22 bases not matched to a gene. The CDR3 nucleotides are TGTGCCAGCTATCGAACAGGGGTCTCGAGGTACCCTGTGAACACCGGGGAGCTGTTTTTT. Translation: CASYRTGVSRYPVNTGELFF.

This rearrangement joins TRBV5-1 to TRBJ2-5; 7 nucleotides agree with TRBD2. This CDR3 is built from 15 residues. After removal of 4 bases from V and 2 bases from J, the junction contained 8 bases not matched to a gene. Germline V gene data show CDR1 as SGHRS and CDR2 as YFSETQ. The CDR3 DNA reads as TGCGCCAGCAGCCTAAACCAGGGAGGGCAAGAGACCCAGTACTTC. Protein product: CASSLNQGGQETQYF.

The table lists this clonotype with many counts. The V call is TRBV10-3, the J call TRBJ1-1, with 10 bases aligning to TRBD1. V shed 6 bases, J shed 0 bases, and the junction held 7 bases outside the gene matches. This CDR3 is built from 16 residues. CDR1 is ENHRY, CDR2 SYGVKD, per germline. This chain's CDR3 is CAIRRDRGVLNTEAFF. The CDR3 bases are TGTGCCATCAGGAGGGACAGGGGAGTTCTGAACACTGAAGCTTTCTTT.

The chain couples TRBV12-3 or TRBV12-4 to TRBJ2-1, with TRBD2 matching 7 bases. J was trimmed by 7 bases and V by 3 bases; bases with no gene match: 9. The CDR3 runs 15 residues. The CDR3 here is CASSFWGGGPNEQFF. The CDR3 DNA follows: TGTGCCAGCAGTTTCTGGGGGGGAGGGCCAAATGAGCAGTTCTTC.

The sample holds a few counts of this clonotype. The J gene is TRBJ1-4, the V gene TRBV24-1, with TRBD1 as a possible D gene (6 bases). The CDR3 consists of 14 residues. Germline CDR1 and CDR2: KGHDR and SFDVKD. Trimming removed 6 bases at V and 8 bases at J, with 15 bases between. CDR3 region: CATSTAEGEEKLFF. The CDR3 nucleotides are TGTGCCACCAGTACCGCGGAGGGGGAAGAAAAACTGTTTTTT.